This T cell receptor (beta chain) was sequenced for a study of cytomegalovirus exposure and HLA in healthy donors. Overall study findings and caveats: A later analysis linked some 18,000 TCR beta sequences to HLA alleles at 0.05 false discovery rate.

Germline values: CDR1 SGDLS, CDR2 YYNGEE. Trimming took 0 bases from V and 2 from J, leaving 11 bases between them. The CDR3 has 15 amino acids. This clone appeared a few times. What it binds is not known. PCR primers comprised 60 Vbeta and 13 Jbeta primers. Authors' methods: Unique TCR beta chains numbered about 80 million in a later analysis, with roughly 10 million shared. Clones were sequenced by immunoSEQ multiplex PCR, and TCRdb holds only the in-frame ones, with some missing. V and J calls and clone size come straight from that table; D and trimming were deduced from the DNA. The sample yields 110,000 to 150,000 clones, about 76% seen once.

J is TRBJ1-1 and V is TRBV9; TRBD1 is a possible D gene (6 bases). The receptor's source is a male donor in good health and CMV-seronegative. Material for sequencing was PBMCs. The CDR3 bases are TGTGCCAGCAGCGTAGATGCGGGGGCCAACACTGAAGCTTTCTTT. It encodes CASSVDAGANTEAFF.